The rows below give T cell receptor beta chains drawn from one sample of a study of long-term antiretroviral therapy in people with HIV. Produced via immunoSEQ multiplex PCR; TCRdb's table is partial and in-frame only. This table has some 28,000 clones, approximately 95% appearing once. The material was unsorted PBMCs, obtained 5.3 years after starting antiretroviral therapy. These receptors came from a man aged 50-59 years with HIV. CDR3s include the opening cysteine and the closing phenylalanine or tryptophan. A D gene is named only where the DNA matches it firmly. Size is stated for part of the rows, as once, few or many counts, or as a class when the clone is expanded.

- - TRBJ2-3 TRBV30 CAWSVGVSTDTQYF TGTGCCTGGAGTGTGGGGGTTAGCACAGATACGCAGTATTTT
- - TRBJ1-2 TRBV4-1 CASHPQGSVDYGYTF TGCGCCAGTCACCCACAGGGCTCTGTAGACTATGGCTACACCTTC
- - TRBJ2-1 TRBV29-1 CSVVHYGNEQFF TGCAGCGTTGTGCATTACGGGAATGAGCAGTTCTTC
TRBD2 - TRBJ2-1 TRBV15 CATSTWRVAGTYEQFF TGTGCCACCAGCACCTGGAGAGTAGCGGGGACCTATGAGCAGTTCTTC
- - TRBJ2-3 TRBV5-8 CASSGQGGLRTDTQYF TGTGCCAGCAGCGGTCAGGGGGGGCTACGCACAGATACGCAGTATTTT
- - TRBJ2-3 TRBV11-2 CASTPPGLADTQYF TGTGCCAGCACCCCCCCAGGCCTAGCAGATACGCAGTATTTT
- - TRBJ1-4 TRBV29-1 CSVEGLSGVDGGDEKLFF TGCAGCGTTGAAGGTTTGTCCGGAGTGGATGGCGGTGATGAAAAACTGTTTTTT
- - TRBJ2-7 TRBV30 CAWSKDSSYEQYF TGTGCCTGGAGTAAGGACAGTTCCTACGAGCAGTACTTC
TRBD1 - TRBJ1-1 TRBV9 CASSVGGQGFTEAFF TGTGCCAGCAGCGTAGGGGGACAGGGATTTACTGAAGCTTTCTTT
TRBD2 - TRBJ2-4 TRBV4-3 CASSQDGLAGGLKNIQYF TGCGCCAGCAGCCAAGATGGACTAGCGGGGGGGCTGAAAAACATTCAGTACTTC
- - TRBJ2-7 TRBV5-1 CASGASGSYEQYF TGCGCCAGTGGGGCTTCGGGCTCCTACGAGCAGTACTTC
TRBD1 - TRBJ1-1 TRBV19 CASSIGQGTTEAFF TGTGCCAGTAGTATTGGACAGGGGACCACTGAAGCTTTCTTT
- once TRBJ2-2 TRBV10-2 CASSERSLGELFF TGCGCCAGCAGTGAGAGGAGCCTCGGGGAGCTGTTTTTT
- - TRBJ2-2 TRBV9 CASSVKTVTGELFF TGTGCCAGCAGCGTCAAGACTGTCACCGGGGAGCTGTTTTTT
TRBD1 once TRBJ1-3 TRBV11-3 CASSLGPGGGNTIYF TGTGCCAGCAGCTTAGGGCCAGGGGGTGGAAACACCATATATTTT
- - TRBJ2-7 TRBV6-6 CASSYSPASYEQYF TGTGCCAGCAGTTACTCGCCAGCTTCCTACGAGCAGTACTTC
TRBD1 - TRBJ1-5 TRBV5-6 CASSFAGGQPQHF TGTGCCAGCAGCTTTGCAGGGGGGCAGCCCCAGCATTTT
- - TRBJ1-6 TRBV25-1 CASRGEASNSPLHF TGTGCCAGCAGAGGAGAGGCTTCAAATTCACCCCTCCACTTT
- - TRBJ2-3 TRBV15 CATSTSRTPPTDTQYF TGTGCCACCAGCACCTCCAGGACACCCCCCACAGATACGCAGTATTTT
TRBD1 - TRBJ2-7 TRBV4-3 CASSRRQGGGYEQYF TGCGCCAGCAGCCGCAGACAGGGGGGCGGCTACGAGCAGTACTTC